These 7 T cell receptor beta chains originate from one sample sequenced in a study of T cells in women clearing cervical HPV infection. The repertoire was sequenced with immunoSEQ multiplex PCR; TCRdb's copy has only in-frame clones and lacks some. Its listing shows roughly 22,000 clones. Material: blood buffy coat. The origin of the receptors is a woman aged 18-70 years with a cervical HPV16 infection that either progressed to CIN3+ or cleared (not recorded which).

Concerning this clone itself: The missing CDR3 end, 3 residues past where the read stops, is filled in from the germline J gene. The chain recombines TRBV19 with TRBJ2-5, with TRBD2 as a possible D gene (5 bases). Germline values: CDR1 LNHDA, CDR2 SQIVND (reference sequence). Trimming took off 6 bases at V and 0 bases at J, with 5 bases between the two ends. There are 12 residues in the CDR3. The CDR3 DNA, read in part, is TGTGCCAGTAGCGGGGACCAAGAGACC. Translating gives CASSGDQET. The full CDR3 protein is CASSGDQETQYF. The full variable domain, its missing parts supplied by reference TRBV19 and TRBJ2-5, is DGGITQSPKYLFRKEGQNVTLSCEQNLNHDAMYWYRQDPGQGLRLIYYSQIVNDFQKGDIAEGYSVSREKKESFPLTVTSAQKNPTAFYLCASSGDQETQYFGPGTRLLVL.

A remark on this clone: The read ends 3 residues early relative to the CDR3; the germline J gene fills the gap. The chain links TRBV2 to TRBJ2-5, with 13 bases identical to TRBD2. Germline V lookup: CDR1 SNHLY, CDR2 FYNNEI. The V segment lost 4 bases and the J segment 5 bases; nucleotides outside the gene matches: 7. The CDR3 consists of 16 residues. The sequenced CDR3 bases are TGTGCCAGCAGTGCCGGACTAGCGGGAGATAGGGAGACC. It is translated as CASSAGLAGDRET. From start to end, the CDR3 is CASSAGLAGDRETQYF.

Remarks on this clone: From the germline J gene comes the end of the CDR3, since the read stops 3 residues before it. The V call is TRBV5-6, the J call TRBJ2-1; TRBD1 matches 8 bases. CDR1 and CDR2 from the germline V gene are SGHDT and YYEEEE. V was pared by 2 bases and J by 3 bases, with 4 bases of the junction left unmatched. This CDR3 has 15 amino acids. CDR3 protein: CASSFTGGIYNEQFF. The CDR3 DNA, read in part, is TGTGCCAGCAGCTTCACAGGGGGAATCTACAATGAG.

Of note for this clone: The CDR3 end falls 3 residues outside the read, so it is completed with the germline J gene. This sequence joins TRBV2 and TRBJ2-7; D unresolved. CDR3 length: 13 residues. V was trimmed by 5 bases and J by 6 bases, leaving 14 bases between them. Germline V gene data show CDR1 as SNHLY and CDR2 as FYNNEI. This CDR3 reads CASSIGFMGEQYF. The sequenced CDR3 bases are TGTGCCAGCAGTATAGGGTTCATGGGCGAG.

As for this clone: The missing CDR3 end, 3 residues past where the read stops, is filled in from the germline J gene. The gene calls are TRBV7-9 and TRBJ2-3, with TRBD2 identical over 7 bases. The CDR3 consists of 14 residues. Germline V gene data show CDR1 as SEHNR and CDR2 as FQNEAQ (reference sequence). V was pared by 4 bases and J by 4 bases, with 5 bases of the junction left unmatched. This chain's CDR3 is CASSSSGRADTQYF. CDR3 DNA (partial): TGTGCCAGCAGCTCCTCGGGGAGGGCAGATACG.

The CDR3 loop is CASSLPREGYNEQFF. The sequenced CDR3 bases are TGTGCCAGCAGCTTACCGCGGGAGGGTTACAATGAG. The rearrangement uses TRBV7-2 and TRBJ2-1, with 9 nucleotides matching TRBD2. The sequenced fragment ends 3 residues before the CDR3 boundary, so the rest is inferred from the germline J gene. The CDR3 contains 15 residues. The J segment lost 4 bases and the V segment lost 2 bases, leaving 3 bases of the junction unmatched. Germline-derived CDR1 and CDR2 are SGHTA and FQGNSA.

As concerns this clone: The read is 3 residues too short to cover the CDR3 end, so that end is filled in from the germline J gene. The chain has TRBV28 and TRBJ2-1, with TRBD1 matching over 7 bases. The CDR3 is 13 amino acids. Germline CDR1 reads MDHEN; CDR2 reads SYDVKM. Unmatched junction bases numbered 2, after V lost 3 bases and J lost 6 bases. The CDR3 is CASSLDRSNEQFF. CDR3 DNA, as far as it was read: TGTGCCAGCAGTTTGGACAGGTCCAATGAG.